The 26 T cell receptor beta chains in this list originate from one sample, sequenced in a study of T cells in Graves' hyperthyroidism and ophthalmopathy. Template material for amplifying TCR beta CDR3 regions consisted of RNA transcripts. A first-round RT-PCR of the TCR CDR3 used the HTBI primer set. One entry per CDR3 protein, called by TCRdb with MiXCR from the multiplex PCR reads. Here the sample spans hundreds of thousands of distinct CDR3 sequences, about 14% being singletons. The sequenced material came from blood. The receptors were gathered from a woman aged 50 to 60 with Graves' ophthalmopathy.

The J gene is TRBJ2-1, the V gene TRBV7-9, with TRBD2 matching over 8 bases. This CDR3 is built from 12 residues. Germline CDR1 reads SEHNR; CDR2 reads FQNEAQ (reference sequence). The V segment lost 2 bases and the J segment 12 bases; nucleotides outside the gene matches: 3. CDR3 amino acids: CASSLTAGGQFF. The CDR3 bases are TGTGCCAGCAGCTTAACCGCGGGAGGGCAGTTCTTC.

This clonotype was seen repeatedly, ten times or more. CDR3 coding DNA: TGTGCCACCAGTGATTTAACAGCGGGAGTCAATGAGCAGTTCTTC. It translates to CATSDLTAGVNEQFF. V and J are TRBV24-1 and TRBJ2-1; 8 bases line up with TRBD2. CDR3 size: 15 residues. The germline gives CDR1 KGHDR, CDR2 SFDVKD. V was clipped by 1 base and J by 6 bases; unmatched bases: 4.

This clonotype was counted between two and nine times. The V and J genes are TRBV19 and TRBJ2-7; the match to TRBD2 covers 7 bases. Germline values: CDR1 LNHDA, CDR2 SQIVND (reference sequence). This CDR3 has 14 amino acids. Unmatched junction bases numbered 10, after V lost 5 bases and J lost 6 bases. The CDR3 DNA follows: TGTGCCAGTAGTTTCTCCAGGGACTACCTCGAGCAGTACTTC. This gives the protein CASSFSRDYLEQYF.

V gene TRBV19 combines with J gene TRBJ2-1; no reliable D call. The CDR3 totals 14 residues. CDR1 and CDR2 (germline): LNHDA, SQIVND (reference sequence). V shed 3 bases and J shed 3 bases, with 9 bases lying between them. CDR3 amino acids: CASSISTHYNEQFF. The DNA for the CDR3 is TGTGCCAGTAGTATTAGTACTCACTACAATGAGCAGTTCTTC. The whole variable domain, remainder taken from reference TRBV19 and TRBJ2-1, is DGGITQSPKYLFRKEGQNVTLSCEQNLNHDAMYWYRQDPGQGLRLIYYSQIVNDFQKGDIAEGYSVSREKKESFPLTVTSAQKNPTAFYLCASSISTHYNEQFFGPGTRLTVL.

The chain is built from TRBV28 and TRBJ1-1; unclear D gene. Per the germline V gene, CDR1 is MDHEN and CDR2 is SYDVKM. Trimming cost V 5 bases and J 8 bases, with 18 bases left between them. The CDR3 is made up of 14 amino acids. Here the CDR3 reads CASSRWSLAREAFF. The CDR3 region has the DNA TGTGCCAGCAGTAGGTGGTCTTTGGCAAGAGAAGCTTTCTTT.

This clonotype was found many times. CDR3 amino acids: CASSLKGLAGEEQYF. CDR3 DNA sequence: TGTGCCAGCAGCTTAAAAGGGCTAGCGGGAGAAGAGCAGTACTTC. The rearrangement links TRBV7-2 to TRBJ2-7; 10 nucleotides agree with TRBD2. Unmatched junction bases numbered 8, after V lost 2 bases and J lost 7 bases. Germline V gene data show CDR1 as SGHTA and CDR2 as FQGNSA. The CDR3 spans 15 residues.

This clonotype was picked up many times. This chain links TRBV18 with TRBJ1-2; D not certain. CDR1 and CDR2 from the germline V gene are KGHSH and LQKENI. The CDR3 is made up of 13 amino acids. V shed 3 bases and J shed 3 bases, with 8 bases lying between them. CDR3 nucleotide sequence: TGTGCCAGCTCACCCCGCGGCGACTATGGCTACACCTTC. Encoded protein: CASSPRGDYGYTF. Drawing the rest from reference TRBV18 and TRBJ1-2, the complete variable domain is NAGVMQNPRHLVRRRGQEARLRCSPMKGHSHVYWYRQLPEEGLKFMVYLQKENIIDESGMPKERFSAEFPKEGPSILRIQQVVRGDSAAYFCASSPRGDYGYTFGSGTRLTVV.

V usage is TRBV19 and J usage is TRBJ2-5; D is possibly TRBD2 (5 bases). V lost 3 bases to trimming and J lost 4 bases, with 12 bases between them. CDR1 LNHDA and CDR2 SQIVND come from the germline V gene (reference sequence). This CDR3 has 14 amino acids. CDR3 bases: TGTGCCAGTAGTATGGGAGCCGGAAGAGAGACCCAGTACTTC. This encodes CASSMGAGRETQYF.

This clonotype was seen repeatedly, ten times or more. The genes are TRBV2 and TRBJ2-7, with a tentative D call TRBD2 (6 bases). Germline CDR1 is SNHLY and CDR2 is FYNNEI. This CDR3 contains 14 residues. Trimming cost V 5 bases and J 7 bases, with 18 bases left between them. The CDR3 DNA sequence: TGTGCCAGCAGTATGACAACGGGAGTTGGTGAGCAGTACTTC. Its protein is CASSMTTGVGEQYF.

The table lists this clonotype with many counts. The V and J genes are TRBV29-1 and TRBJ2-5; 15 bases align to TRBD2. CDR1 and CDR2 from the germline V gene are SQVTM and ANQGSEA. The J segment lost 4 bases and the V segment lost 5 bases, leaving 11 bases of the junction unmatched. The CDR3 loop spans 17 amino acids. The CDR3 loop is CSVPGGLAGGFRETQYF. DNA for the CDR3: TGCAGCGTTCCAGGCGGACTAGCGGGAGGGTTTCGAGAGACCCAGTACTTC. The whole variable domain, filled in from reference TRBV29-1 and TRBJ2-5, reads SAVISQKPSRDICQRGTSLTIQCQVDSQVTMMFWYRQQPGQSLTLIATANQGSEATYESGFVIDKFPISRPNLTFSTLTVSNMSPEDSSIYLCSVPGGLAGGFRETQYFGPGTRLLVL.

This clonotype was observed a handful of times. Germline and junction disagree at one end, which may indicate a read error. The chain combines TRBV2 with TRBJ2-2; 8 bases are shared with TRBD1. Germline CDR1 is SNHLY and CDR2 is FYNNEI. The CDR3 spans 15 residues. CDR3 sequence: CASSEDRANTGGLFF. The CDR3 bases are TGTGCCAGCAGTGAGGACAGGGCGAACACCGGGGGGCTGTTTTTT.

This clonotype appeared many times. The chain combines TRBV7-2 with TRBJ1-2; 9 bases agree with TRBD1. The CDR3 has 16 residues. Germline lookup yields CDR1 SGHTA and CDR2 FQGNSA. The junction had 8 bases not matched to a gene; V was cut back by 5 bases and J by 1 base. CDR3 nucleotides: TGTGCCAGCAGCCCGAATCACAGGGGGCGTAACTATGGCTACACCTTC. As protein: CASSPNHRGRNYGYTF.

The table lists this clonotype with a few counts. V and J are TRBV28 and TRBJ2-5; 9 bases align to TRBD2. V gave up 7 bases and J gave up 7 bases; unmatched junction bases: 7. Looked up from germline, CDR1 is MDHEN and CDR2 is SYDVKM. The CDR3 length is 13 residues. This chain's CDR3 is CASTRGGDGTQYF. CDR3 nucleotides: TGTGCCAGCACCCGCGGGGGGGACGGGACCCAGTACTTC.

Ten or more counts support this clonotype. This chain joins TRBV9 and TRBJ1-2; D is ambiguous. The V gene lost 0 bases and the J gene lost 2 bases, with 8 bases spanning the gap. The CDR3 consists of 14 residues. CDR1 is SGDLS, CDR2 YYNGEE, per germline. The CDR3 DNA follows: TGTGCCAGCAGCGTAGATTTAGGAAACTATGGCTACACCTTC. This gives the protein CASSVDLGNYGYTF.

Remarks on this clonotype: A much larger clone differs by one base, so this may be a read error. CDR3 sequence: CSARVSTLGGAFF. CDR3 nucleotide sequence: TGCAGTGCCAGGGTCAGCACTTTGGGGGGAGCTTTCTTT. The V gene is TRBV20-1, the J gene TRBJ1-1, with a tentative D call TRBD1 (5 bases). The CDR3 is 13 amino acids. V was trimmed by 6 bases and J by 10 bases, leaving 21 bases between them. Germline V lookup: CDR1 DFQATT, CDR2 SNEGSKA (reference sequence).

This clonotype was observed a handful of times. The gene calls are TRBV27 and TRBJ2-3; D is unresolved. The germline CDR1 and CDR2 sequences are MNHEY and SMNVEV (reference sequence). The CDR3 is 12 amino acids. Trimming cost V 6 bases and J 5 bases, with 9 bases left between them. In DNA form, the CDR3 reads TGTGCCAGCAGGGACGTGAGAGATACGCAGTATTTT. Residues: CASRDVRDTQYF.

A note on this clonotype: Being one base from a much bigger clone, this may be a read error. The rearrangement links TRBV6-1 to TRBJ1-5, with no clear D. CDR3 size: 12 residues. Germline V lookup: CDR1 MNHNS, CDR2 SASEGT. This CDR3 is CDSHTLNQPQHF. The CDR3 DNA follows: TGTGACAGCCACACCCTCAATCAGCCCCAGCATTTT.

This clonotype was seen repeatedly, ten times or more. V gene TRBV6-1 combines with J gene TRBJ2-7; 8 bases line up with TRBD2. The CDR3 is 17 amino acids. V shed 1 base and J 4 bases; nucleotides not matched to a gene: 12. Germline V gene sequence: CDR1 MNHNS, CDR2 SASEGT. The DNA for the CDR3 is TGTGCCAGCAGTGAAGATAGTGTGGCTAGCGGGTATTACGAGCAGTACTTC. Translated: CASSEDSVASGYYEQYF.

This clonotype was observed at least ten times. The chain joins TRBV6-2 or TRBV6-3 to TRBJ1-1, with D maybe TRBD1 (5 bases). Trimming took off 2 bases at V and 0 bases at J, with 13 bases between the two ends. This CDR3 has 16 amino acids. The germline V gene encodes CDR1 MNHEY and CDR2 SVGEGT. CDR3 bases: TGTGCCAGCAGTTACACCCCCCGGACACTGAACACTGAAGCTTTCTTT. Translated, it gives CASSYTPRTLNTEAFF.

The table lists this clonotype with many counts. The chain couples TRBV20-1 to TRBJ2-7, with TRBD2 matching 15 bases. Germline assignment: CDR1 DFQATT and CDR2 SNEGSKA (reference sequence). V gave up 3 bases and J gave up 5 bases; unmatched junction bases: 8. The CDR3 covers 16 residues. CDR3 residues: CSARGTSGRSAHEQYF. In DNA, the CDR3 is TGCAGTGCTAGGGGGACTAGCGGGAGGAGTGCCCACGAGCAGTACTTC.

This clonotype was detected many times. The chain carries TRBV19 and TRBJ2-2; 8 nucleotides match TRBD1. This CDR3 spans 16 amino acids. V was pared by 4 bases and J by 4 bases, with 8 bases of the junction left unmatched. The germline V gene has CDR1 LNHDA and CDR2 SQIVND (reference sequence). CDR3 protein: CASSTPTGVSTGELFF. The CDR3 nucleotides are TGTGCCAGTAGTACCCCGACAGGGGTAAGCACCGGGGAGCTGTTTTTT.

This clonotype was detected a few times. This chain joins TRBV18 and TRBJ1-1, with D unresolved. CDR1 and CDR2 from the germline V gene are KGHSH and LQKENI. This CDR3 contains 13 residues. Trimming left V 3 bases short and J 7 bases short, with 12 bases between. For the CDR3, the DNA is TGTGCCAGCTCACCCTCCTTTTCAGGTGAAGCTTTCTTT. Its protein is CASSPSFSGEAFF.

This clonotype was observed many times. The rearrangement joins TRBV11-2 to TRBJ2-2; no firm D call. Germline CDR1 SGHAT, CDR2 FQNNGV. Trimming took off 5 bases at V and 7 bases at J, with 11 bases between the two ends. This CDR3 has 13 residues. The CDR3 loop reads CASSPELYGELFF. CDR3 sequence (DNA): TGTGCCAGCAGCCCGGAGTTGTACGGGGAGCTGTTTTTT.

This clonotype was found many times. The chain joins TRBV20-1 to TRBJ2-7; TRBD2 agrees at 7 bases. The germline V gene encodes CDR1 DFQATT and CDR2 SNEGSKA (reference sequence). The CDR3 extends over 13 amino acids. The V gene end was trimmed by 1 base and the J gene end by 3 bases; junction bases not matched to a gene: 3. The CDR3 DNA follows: TGCAGTGCTAGAGGCGGGAGCTTCTACGAGCAGTACTTC. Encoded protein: CSARGGSFYEQYF.

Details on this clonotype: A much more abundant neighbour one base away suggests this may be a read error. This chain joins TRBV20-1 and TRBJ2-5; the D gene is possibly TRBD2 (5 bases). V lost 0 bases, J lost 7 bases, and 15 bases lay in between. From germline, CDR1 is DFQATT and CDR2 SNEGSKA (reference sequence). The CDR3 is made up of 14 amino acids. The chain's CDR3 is CSARDENARGTQYF. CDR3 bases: TGCAGTGCTAGAGATGAAAACGCCCGGGGGACCCAGTACTTC.

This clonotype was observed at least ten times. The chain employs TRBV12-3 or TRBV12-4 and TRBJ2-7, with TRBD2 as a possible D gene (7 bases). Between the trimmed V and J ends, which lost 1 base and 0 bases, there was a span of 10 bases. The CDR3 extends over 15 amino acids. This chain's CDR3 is CASSLGGGPSYEQYF. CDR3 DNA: TGTGCCAGCAGTTTAGGGGGGGGGCCCTCCTACGAGCAGTACTTC.